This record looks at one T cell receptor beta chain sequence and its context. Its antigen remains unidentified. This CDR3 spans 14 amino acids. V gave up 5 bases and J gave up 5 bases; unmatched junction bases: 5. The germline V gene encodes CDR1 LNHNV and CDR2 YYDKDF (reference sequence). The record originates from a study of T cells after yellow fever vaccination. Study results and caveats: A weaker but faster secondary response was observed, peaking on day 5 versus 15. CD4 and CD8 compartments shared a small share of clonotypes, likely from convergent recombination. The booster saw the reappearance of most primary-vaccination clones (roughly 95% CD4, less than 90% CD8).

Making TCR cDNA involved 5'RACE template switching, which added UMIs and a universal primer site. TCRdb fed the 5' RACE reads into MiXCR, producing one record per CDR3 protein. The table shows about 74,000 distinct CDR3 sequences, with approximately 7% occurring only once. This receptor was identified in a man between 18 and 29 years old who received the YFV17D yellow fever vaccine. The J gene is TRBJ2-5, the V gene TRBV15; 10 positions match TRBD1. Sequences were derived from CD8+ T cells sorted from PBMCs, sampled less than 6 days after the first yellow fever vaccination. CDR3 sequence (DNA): TGTGCCACCAGCGGGGACAGGGGAGGCGAGACCCAGTACTTC. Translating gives CATSGDRGGETQYF.